The text below deals with one T cell receptor beta chain. The sample comes from a study of blood T cell repertoires in COVID-19. Study-level background: Both acute and convalescent COVID-19 samples were obtained from the United States, Italy and Spain. PBMCs, B-cell-depleted T cells, or T cells provided the cDNA or gDNA that made up the material.

This CDR3 has 13 amino acids. The V end lost 6 bases, the J end lost 7 bases, and 16 bases lay between the germline ends. Germline values: CDR1 MNHEY, CDR2 SMNVEV (reference sequence). In the source study's methods: Reference gene primer amplification gave estimated nucleated cell counts. The table came from immunoSEQ multiplex PCR; TCRdb's copy has only in-frame clones and leaves some out. V, J and clone size are those of that table, while D and trimming were read from the DNA. The repertoire has some 530,000 clones, approximately 83% of them found once; the top ten carry 3.2%. Sequenced input: peripheral blood. The receptor was derived from a human donor in a cohort sampled during active COVID-19. V usage is TRBV27 and J usage is TRBJ2-7; weak D call: TRBD2 (5 bases). The chain's CDR3 is CASSLADSGEQYF. The CDR3 coding sequence is TGTGCCAGCAGCCTCGCGGACTCGGGTGAGCAGTACTTC.